One TCR beta chain is described in this entry. This clonotype was counted between two and nine times. Its antigen has not been determined. No qualities accompany the bases; no much larger clone lies one base away. The TCR beta CDR3 regions were amplified from RNA transcripts. The first round of RT-PCR for the TCR CDR3 was performed with the HTBI primer set and the Qiagen OneStep RT-PCR kit. A second multiplex PCR round built the libraries, followed by size selection and purification. The libraries were sequenced on an Illumina HiSeq2000 using paired-end 100 bp reads. Per the source publication's procedure: SOAPnuke was used to process the raw data, with reads discarded if the reads contained adapters or uncalled bases, had a mean Phred below 15, or lacked an exact constant-primer or identifier match. High-quality paired reads were merged with COPE v1.2.5, and unique nucleotide sequences were defined as clonotypes. MiTCR v1.1 was used to align clonotypes to the IMGT TRBV, TRBD and TRBJ reference segments. Only V-J combinations with frequency above 0.0001, covering 99% to 99.2% of repertoires, were analysed. A TCS score was defined as the ratio of F50 (clonal expansion) to E x V (chaos), with BLOSUM62-based TCRdist applied between CDR3 peptides within each V-J. Welch's t-statistics and random forest reduced just over 500 V-J features to roughly 13, which were used in a naive Bayes classifier (R e1071). TCRdb took the public reads, trimmed them with fastp at Q25, ran MiXCR for clone calling and kept in-frame beta chains. When rows share a CDR3 protein, they turn into one entry using the most common DNA and genes. These V and J calls are TCRdb output, not the study's own analysis. The sample has under 400,000 distinct CDR3 sequences on record, approximately 15% of them singletons. The ten top clones hold approximately 10% of the sample.

This specimen belongs to a study of T cells in Graves' hyperthyroidism and ophthalmopathy (dated by TCRdb to between 2017 and 2020). Turning to the overall study: Peripheral blood samples were taken at the time of initial diagnosis, prior to any treatment. TCR V-J signatures able to tell the groups apart were searched for in a discovery cohort of about a hundred patients, of whom more than 40 had Graves' ophthalmopathy and roughly 57 had stable Graves' hyperthyroidism. Prospective prediction of ophthalmopathy was tested in an independent validation cohort of fewer than 20 hyperthyroidism patients and 17 patients who later progressed to ophthalmopathy. According to the paper, TCR Vbeta CDR3 sequencing was carried out on more than 120 peripheral blood samples, which came from around 43 ophthalmopathy, under 80 hyperthyroidism and approximately 17 progressor patients. Once sampling was done, hyperthyroidism patients were given methimazole at a starting dose of 30 mg daily, whereas ophthalmopathy patients were given high-dose intravenous methylprednisolone. The 85 to 100 discovery patients were randomly split 7:3 into training and test sets. In about 6 Graves' hyperthyroidism patients, the study also compared T-cell repertoires from thyroid tissue with T-cell repertoires from blood. The study at large found these results: In validation, the model predicted progression to ophthalmopathy with about 71% sensitivity and over 72% specificity, a median of around 6.6 months before onset. Blood samples also contained most of the expanded thyroid clonotypes (frequency above 0.001), which suggests that blood repertoires may reflect thyroid immune responses. A model built on a 13 V-J signature distinguished ophthalmopathy from stable hyperthyroidism, reaching roughly 88% sensitivity and under 84% specificity in cross-validation and 80%/75% in testing. No statistical method was used to fix the sample size in advance, and group allocation was not hidden from the investigators.

A patient counted as having stable Graves' hyperthyroidism if no progression to ophthalmopathy occurred over 18 months of follow-up. Hyperthyroidism patients were aged 18 to 65 years and newly diagnosed, with disease duration of less than 2 months. Patients with uncontrolled infections, other autoimmune diseases, pregnancy or lactation were excluded. Diagnoses relied on clinical symptoms, serum thyroxine and TRAb, thyroid ultrasound and orbital computed tomography. Ficoll-Paque density gradient centrifugation was used to isolate PBMCs from about 10 ml of fresh peripheral blood. Total RNA was extracted with Trizol reagent, and quality was checked on an Agilent 2100 Bioanalyzer. This TCR was sampled from an older woman with Graves' hyperthyroidism. Sequenced material: blood.

CDR3 loop: CASSPNNRDYGYTF. At the DNA level, the sequence is TGTGCCAGCTCACCCAATAACCGGGACTATGGCTACACCTTC. The chain is made from TRBV18 and TRBJ1-2, with the D gene too uncertain to name. CDR1 KGHSH and CDR2 LQKENI were looked up in the germline V gene. Cut back by 3 bases and 3 bases, the V and J ends lie 11 bases apart. There are 14 amino acids in the CDR3, from cysteine to phenylalanine inclusive. The retained sequence is limited to the CDR3, 42 bases, with the frame set at the first base.